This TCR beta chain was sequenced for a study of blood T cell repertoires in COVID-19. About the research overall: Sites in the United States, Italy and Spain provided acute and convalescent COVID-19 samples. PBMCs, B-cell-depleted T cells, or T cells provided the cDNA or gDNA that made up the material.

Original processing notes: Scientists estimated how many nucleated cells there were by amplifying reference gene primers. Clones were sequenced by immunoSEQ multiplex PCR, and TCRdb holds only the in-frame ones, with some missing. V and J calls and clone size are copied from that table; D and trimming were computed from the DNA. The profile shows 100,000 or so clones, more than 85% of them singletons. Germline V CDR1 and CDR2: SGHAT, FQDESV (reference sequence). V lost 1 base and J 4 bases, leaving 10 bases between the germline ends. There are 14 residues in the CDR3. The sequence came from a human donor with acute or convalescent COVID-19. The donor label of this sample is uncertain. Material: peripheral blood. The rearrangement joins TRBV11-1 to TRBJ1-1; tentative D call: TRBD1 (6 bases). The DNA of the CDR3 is TGTGCCAGCAGCTTAGGGCAGGGGTCCACTGAAGCTTTCTTT. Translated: CASSLGQGSTEAFF. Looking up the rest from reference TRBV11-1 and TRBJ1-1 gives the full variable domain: EAEVAQSPRYKITEKSQAVAFWCDPISGHATLYWYRQILGQGPELLVQFQDESVVDDSQLPKDRFSAERLKGVDSTLKIQPAELGDSAMYLCASSLGQGSTEAFFGQGTRLTVV.